This T cell receptor beta chain stems from a study of blood T cell repertoires in COVID-19. Study in general: Samples representing acute and convalescent COVID-19 were sourced from the United States, Italy and Spain. T cells, B-cell-depleted T cells, or PBMCs provided the cDNA or gDNA that served as material.

V shed 5 bases, J shed 3 bases, and the junction held 6 bases outside the gene matches. Germline CDR1 and CDR2: SGHNT and YYREEE (reference sequence). The CDR3 contains 15 residues. Libraries were prepared by immunoSEQ multiplex PCR; TCRdb keeps only in-frame clonotypes and omits some of them. The sample records hundreds of thousands of clones, around nine tenths being singletons. The specimen was peripheral blood. This clonotype was obtained from a woman younger than 35 who had recovered from COVID-19. The chain couples TRBV5-4 to TRBJ2-3; 10 positions match TRBD1. In DNA form, the CDR3 reads TGTGCCAGCAGTGGTCGGACAGGGGGGACAGATACGCAGTATTTT. Its protein is CASSGRTGGTDTQYF. The full variable domain, with the rest looked up from reference TRBV5-4 and TRBJ2-3, is ETGVTQSPTHLIKTRGQQVTLRCSSQSGHNTVSWYQQALGQGPQFIFQYYREEENGRGNFPPRFSGLQFPNYSSELNVNALELDDSALYLCASSGRTGGTDTQYFGPGTRLTVL.